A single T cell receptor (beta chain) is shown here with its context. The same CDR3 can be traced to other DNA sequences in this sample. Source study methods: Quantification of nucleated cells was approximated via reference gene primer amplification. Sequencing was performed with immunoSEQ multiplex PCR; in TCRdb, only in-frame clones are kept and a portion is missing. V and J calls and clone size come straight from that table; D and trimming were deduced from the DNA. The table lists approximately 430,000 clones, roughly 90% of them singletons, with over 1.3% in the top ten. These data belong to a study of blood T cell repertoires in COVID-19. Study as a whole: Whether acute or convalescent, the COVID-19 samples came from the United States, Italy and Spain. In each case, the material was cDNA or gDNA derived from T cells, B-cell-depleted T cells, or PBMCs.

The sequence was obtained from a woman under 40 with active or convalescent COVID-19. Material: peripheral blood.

Written as DNA, the CDR3 is TGTGCCAGCAGCCGACAGGGTAACACTGAAGCTTTCTTT. It yields the protein CASSRQGNTEAFF. The rearrangement joins TRBV5-5 to TRBJ1-1, with TRBD1 matching 7 bases. The V gene end was trimmed by 4 bases and the J gene end by 2 bases; junction bases not matched to a gene: 2. The CDR3 is 13 amino acids. Germline lookup yields CDR1 SGHKS and CDR2 YYEKEE (reference sequence).